This T cell receptor (beta chain) was recovered during a study of cytomegalovirus exposure and HLA in healthy donors. General observations from the study: Analysis performed later showed TCR beta chains linked to HLA being more clonally expanded than equally common others. It was taken for granted in presence/absence analyses that sequencing depth across donors was roughly uniform. In an earlier analysis, most TCR beta V segments were productive about 87% or about 30% of the time. Some V segments (TRBV6-2 and TRBV6-3 among them) were excluded as indistinguishable.

Remarks on this clone: The antigen is undetermined.

The PCR ran on 60 Vbeta and 13 Jbeta primers. Clones were read by immunoSEQ multiplex PCR, and TCRdb kept only the in-frame ones, dropping some. Seen here are roughly 150,000 clones, roughly 73% observed once, and the top ten hold roughly 10%. Germline V lookup: CDR1 SEHNR, CDR2 FQNEAQ (reference sequence). The CDR3 is 15 amino acids. J was trimmed by 5 bases and V by 5 bases; bases with no gene match: 10. The TCR was taken from a man between 18 and 35 years old in good health and CMV-seropositive. This rearrangement joins TRBV7-9 to TRBJ2-7, with TRBD1 matching over 9 bases. Sequenced input: PBMCs. The CDR3 coding sequence is TGTGCCAGCAGCCCACCCGGGACAGGGACCAACGAGCAGTACTTC. Protein: CASSPPGTGTNEQYF.